These T cell receptor beta chains were read from a single sample in a study of blood T cell repertoires in COVID-19. Libraries were prepared by immunoSEQ multiplex PCR; TCRdb keeps only in-frame clonotypes and omits some of them. The sample includes roughly 50,000 clones, roughly nine tenths of them seen just once. Sequencing used peripheral blood. The receptors shown here come from a woman aged 60 to 75 with active or convalescent COVID-19. The CDR3 runs from the conserved cysteine through the conserved F or W. The D gene is left open where the match is weak. Some rows have no size entry. The others give once, few or many, or a class for an expanded clone.

D gene	J gene	V gene	clone size	CDR3 DNA	CDR3 protein
.	TRBJ2-5	TRBV28	.	TGTGCCAGCAGTACCGGACTAAGGGAGACCCAGTACTTC	CASSTGLRETQYF
TRBD1	TRBJ1-4	TRBV30	.	TGTGCCCGCACAGGGGCGACAACTAATGAAAAACTGTTTTTT	CARTGATTNEKLFF
.	TRBJ2-7	TRBV6-5	.	TGTGCCAGCGCCACAGGGATCTACGAGCAGTACTTC	CASATGIYEQYF
.	TRBJ1-2	TRBV19	.	TGTGCCAGTAGTATGGTGACAGGTTCTAACTATGGCTACACCTTC	CASSMVTGSNYGYTF
.	TRBJ1-5	TRBV29-1	.	TGCAGCGTTTTAGTTAGCAATCAGCCCCAGCATTTT	CSVLVSNQPQHF
.	TRBJ1-1	TRBV28	.	TGTGCCAGCAGTTTATTTCTCGCTGAAGCTTTCTTT	CASSLFLAEAFF
TRBD1	TRBJ2-7	TRBV24-1	.	TGTGCCACCAGTGATTTGGGTGGGGACAGGGGGGAGTACGAGCAGTACTTC	CATSDLGGDRGEYEQYF
.	TRBJ1-2	TRBV5-4	.	TGTGCCAGCAGCTTGGGGGGGGAGTATGGCTACACCTTC	CASSLGGEYGYTF
.	TRBJ1-1	TRBV7-9	.	TGTGCCAGCCTAGGGGAGGTTGCTTTCTTT	CASLGEVAFF
TRBD1	TRBJ1-3	TRBV5-4	.	TGTGCCAGCAGCTTGGGAGCAGGGGGGGGAAACACCATATATTTT	CASSLGAGGGNTIYF
.	TRBJ1-6	TRBV9	.	TGTGCCAGCAGCGTAGAAGGGACAACCCAGTCACCCCTCCACTTT	CASSVEGTTQSPLHF
.	TRBJ2-3	TRBV28	.	TGTGCCAGCAGTTCGATGAGGGACACCCGTAGCTCTAGCACAGATACGCAGTATTTT	CASSSMRDTRSSSTDTQYF
TRBD2	TRBJ2-3	TRBV12-5	once	TGTGCTAGTGGCCGGGGACTAGCGGGAGCTGCGCAGTATTTT	CASGRGLAGAAQYF
.	TRBJ1-6	TRBV30	.	TGTGCCTGGATTGGAGGGAGCTCCTATAATTCACCCCTCCACTTT	CAWIGGSSYNSPLHF
.	TRBJ2-1	TRBV30	.	TGTGCCTTGGGGGGGACAGGCTACAATGAGCAGTTCTTC	CALGGTGYNEQFF
TRBD2	TRBJ2-3	TRBV28	.	TGTGCCAGCAGTTTAGCCGGAGCGGGAGGGAACACAGATACGCAGTATTTT	CASSLAGAGGNTDTQYF
TRBD2	TRBJ2-7	TRBV7-2	.	TGTGCCAGCAGCTTATCGGGGGGGGCCTCGGTTGAGCAGTACTTC	CASSLSGGASVEQYF
.	TRBJ1-4	TRBV6-6	.	TGTGCCAGCAGTTATTTACAGCTTAATGAAAAACTGTTTTTT	CASSYLQLNEKLFF
TRBD2	TRBJ2-6	TRBV5-1	.	TGCGCCAGCAGCCACTCGGGACTAGCGACCCCTGGGGCCAACGTCCTGACTTTC	CASSHSGLATPGANVLTF
.	TRBJ1-1	TRBV10-2	.	TGCGCCAGCGTCGGACAGCCTTTGAACACTGAAGCTTTCTTT	CASVGQPLNTEAFF
TRBD1	TRBJ1-5	TRBV18	.	TGTGCCAGCTCACTCACACAGGGGGCGGGGGTATCAGCCCAGCATTTT	CASSLTQGAGVSAQHF
TRBD2	TRBJ2-4	TRBV30	.	TGTGCCTGGAGTGTACTAGCGGGGGGTCGGGCCAAAAACATTCAGTACTTC	CAWSVLAGGRAKNIQYF
TRBD1	TRBJ1-2	TRBV10-2	.	TGCGCCAGCAGTGAGTCGACCTCGGGACAGGTGAAATGGGACTATGGCTACACCTTC	CASSESTSGQVKWDYGYTF
TRBD1	TRBJ1-5	TRBV7-2	few	TGTGCCAGCAGCTTAGCGGGACAGGGTAAAGGGCCCCAGCATTTT	CASSLAGQGKGPQHF
TRBD1	TRBJ1-5	TRBV7-2	.	TGTGCCAGCAGCTTAGAGGGACAGGGACGCCATCAGCCCCAGCATTTT	CASSLEGQGRHQPQHF
TRBD1	TRBJ2-4	TRBV12-5	.	TGTGCTACCCATGGACAGGGGAGTTATTGTGCCAAAAACATTCAGTACTTC	CATHGQGSYCAKNIQYF
.	TRBJ2-7	TRBV6-2/TRBV6-3	.	TGTGCCAGCAGTTCGTTCTACGAGCAGTACTTC	CASSSFYEQYF
TRBD1	TRBJ1-4	TRBV6-5	.	TGTGCCAGCAGTTTGACAGGGAATGAAAAACTGTTTTTT	CASSLTGNEKLFF
TRBD2	TRBJ2-3	TRBV7-9	.	TGTGCCAGCATTCTCTCACTAGCGATTACTAGCACAGATACGCAGTATTTT	CASILSLAITSTDTQYF
TRBD2	TRBJ2-3	TRBV5-4	.	TGTGCCAGCAGCCATGGGACTAGCGGGGGCACAGATACGCAGTATTTT	CASSHGTSGGTDTQYF
.	TRBJ1-1	TRBV29-1	.	TGCAGCGTTCCTCCGCAGGGCACTGAAGCTTTCTTT	CSVPPQGTEAFF
.	TRBJ2-7	TRBV5-6	.	TGTGCCAGCAGCCTGTCGCCCGTCAGGGCCTCCTACGAGCAGTACTTC	CASSLSPVRASYEQYF
.	TRBJ2-7	TRBV28	.	TGTGCCAGCAGACCACAGGGCGGTGGCTCCTACGAGCAGTACTTC	CASRPQGGGSYEQYF
TRBD2	TRBJ2-1	TRBV27	.	TGTGCCAGCAGACTAGCGGGAGTTCCCGACAATGAGCAGTTCTTC	CASRLAGVPDNEQFF
TRBD1	TRBJ1-5	TRBV28	.	TGTGCCAGCAGTTTCGACCCTCGGACAGGGGGCAGACAGCCCCAGCATTTT	CASSFDPRTGGRQPQHF
.	TRBJ1-4	TRBV12-1	.	TGTGCCAGCAGCTTTGCCCCGACTAAACTGTTTTTT	CASSFAPTKLFF
.	TRBJ1-2	TRBV10-3	.	TGTGCCATCAGTGAGTCGGACAGCGGAGAAGGCTACACCTTC	CAISESDSGEGYTF
.	TRBJ2-2	TRBV7-9	.	TGTGCCAGCAGCTTAAGGGGTAACACCGGGGAGCTGTTTTTT	CASSLRGNTGELFF
.	TRBJ1-4	TRBV9	.	TGTGCCAGCAGCGGTCAGGGTCCCGAGAGAAAACTGTTTTTT	CASSGQGPERKLFF
.	TRBJ1-2	TRBV30	.	TGTGCCTGGAGTCGAACGCCAGTCTATGGCTACACCTTC	CAWSRTPVYGYTF
.	TRBJ1-1	TRBV5-1	.	TGCGCCAGCAGCTTGAATGGAGCCACTGAAGCTTTCTTT	CASSLNGATEAFF
.	TRBJ1-3	TRBV2	.	TGTGCCAGCAGTGAAGATTGGGCAGCCGGAAACACCATATATTTT	CASSEDWAAGNTIYF
.	TRBJ2-3	TRBV5-1	.	TGCGCCAGCAGCTTGGGACTAGGAGCAGATACGCAGTATTTT	CASSLGLGADTQYF
TRBD2	TRBJ2-3	TRBV24-1	.	TGTGCCACCAGTGACAGGACTAGCGGGAGATCAGATACGCAGTATTTT	CATSDRTSGRSDTQYF
.	TRBJ1-1	TRBV25-1	.	TGTGCCAGCAGTCAACAGGGTTGGGCTTTCTTT	CASSQQGWAFF
TRBD2	TRBJ2-3	TRBV9	.	TGTGCCAGCAGCGCCGCTAGCGGGGGCACAGATACGCAGTATTTT	CASSAASGGTDTQYF
.	TRBJ2-7	TRBV7-2	.	TGTGCCAGCAGCTCGTCGGTAGGGGCCGAGCAGTACTTC	CASSSSVGAEQYF
.	TRBJ2-1	TRBV3-1/TRBV3-2	.	TGTGCCAGCAGCCAAGAGGTCGGTCCTAGCGCGTACAATGAGCAGTTCTTC	CASSQEVGPSAYNEQFF
.	TRBJ2-7	TRBV18	.	TGTGCCAGCTCACCAGGGTGGACAGTCGAAAGCTACGAGCAGTACTTC	CASSPGWTVESYEQYF